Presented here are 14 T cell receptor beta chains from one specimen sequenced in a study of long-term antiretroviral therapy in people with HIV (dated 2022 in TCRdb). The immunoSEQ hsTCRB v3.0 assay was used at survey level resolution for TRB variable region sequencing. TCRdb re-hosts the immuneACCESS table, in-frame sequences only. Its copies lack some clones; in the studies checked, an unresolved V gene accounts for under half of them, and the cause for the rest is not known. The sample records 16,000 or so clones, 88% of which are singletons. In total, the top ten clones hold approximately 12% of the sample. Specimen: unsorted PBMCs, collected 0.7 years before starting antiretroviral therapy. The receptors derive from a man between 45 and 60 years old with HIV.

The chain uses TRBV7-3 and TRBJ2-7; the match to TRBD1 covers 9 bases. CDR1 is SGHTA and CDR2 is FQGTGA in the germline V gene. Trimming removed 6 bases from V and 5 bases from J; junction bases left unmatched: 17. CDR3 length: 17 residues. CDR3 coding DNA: TGTGCCAGCAGGTATATCCCCGGTCGGGACAGGGCTCACGAGCAGTACTTC. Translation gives CASRYIPGRDRAHEQYF.

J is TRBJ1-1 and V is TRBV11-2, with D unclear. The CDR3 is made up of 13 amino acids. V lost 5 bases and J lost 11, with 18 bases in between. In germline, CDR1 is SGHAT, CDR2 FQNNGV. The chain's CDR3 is CASSQNPAVRAFF. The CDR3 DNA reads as TGTGCCAGCAGCCAAAATCCGGCTGTGAGGGCTTTCTTT.

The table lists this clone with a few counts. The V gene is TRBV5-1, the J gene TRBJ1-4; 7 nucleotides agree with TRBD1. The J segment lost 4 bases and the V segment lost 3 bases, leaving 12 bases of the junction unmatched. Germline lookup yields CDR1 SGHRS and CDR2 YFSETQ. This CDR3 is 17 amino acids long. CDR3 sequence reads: CASSSIGGQYLNEKLFF. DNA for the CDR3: TGCGCCAGCAGCTCTATTGGGGGACAGTACCTTAATGAAAAACTGTTTTTT.

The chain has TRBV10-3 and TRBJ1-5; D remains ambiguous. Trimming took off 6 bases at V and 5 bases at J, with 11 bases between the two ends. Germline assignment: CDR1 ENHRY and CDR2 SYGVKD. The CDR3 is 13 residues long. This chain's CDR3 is CAIRYGSDQPQHF. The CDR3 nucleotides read TGTGCCATCAGGTACGGGTCGGATCAGCCCCAGCATTTT.

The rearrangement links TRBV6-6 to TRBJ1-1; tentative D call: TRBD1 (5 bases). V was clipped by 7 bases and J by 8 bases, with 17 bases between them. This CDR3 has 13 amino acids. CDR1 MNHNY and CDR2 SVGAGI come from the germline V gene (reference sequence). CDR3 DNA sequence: TGTGCCAGCACCGCGGAAATTAGGGGAGAAGCTTTCTTT. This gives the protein CASTAEIRGEAFF.

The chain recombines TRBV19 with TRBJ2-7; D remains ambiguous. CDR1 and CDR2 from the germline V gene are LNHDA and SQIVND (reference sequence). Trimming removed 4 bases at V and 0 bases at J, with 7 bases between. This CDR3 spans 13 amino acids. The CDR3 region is CASSRGFSYEQYF. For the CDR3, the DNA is TGTGCCAGTAGTAGGGGATTCTCCTACGAGCAGTACTTC.

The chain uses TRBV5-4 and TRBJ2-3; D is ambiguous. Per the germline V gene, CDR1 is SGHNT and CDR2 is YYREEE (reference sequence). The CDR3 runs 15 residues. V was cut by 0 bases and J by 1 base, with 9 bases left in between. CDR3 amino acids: CASSLVSTGTDTQYF. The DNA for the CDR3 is TGTGCCAGCAGCTTGGTTAGCACTGGCACAGATACGCAGTATTTT.

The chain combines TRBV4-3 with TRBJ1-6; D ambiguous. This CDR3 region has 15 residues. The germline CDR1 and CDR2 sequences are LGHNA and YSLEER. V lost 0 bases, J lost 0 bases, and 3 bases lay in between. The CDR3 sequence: CASSQESSYNSPLHF. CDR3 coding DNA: TGCGCCAGCAGCCAAGAGAGCTCCTATAATTCACCCCTCCACTTT.

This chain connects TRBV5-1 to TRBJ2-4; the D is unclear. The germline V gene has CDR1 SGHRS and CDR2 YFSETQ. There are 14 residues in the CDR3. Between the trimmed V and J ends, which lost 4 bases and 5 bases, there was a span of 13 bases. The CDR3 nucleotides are TGCGCCAGCAGCGGAGTGGGCTCGGAAAACATTCAGTACTTC. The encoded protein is CASSGVGSENIQYF.

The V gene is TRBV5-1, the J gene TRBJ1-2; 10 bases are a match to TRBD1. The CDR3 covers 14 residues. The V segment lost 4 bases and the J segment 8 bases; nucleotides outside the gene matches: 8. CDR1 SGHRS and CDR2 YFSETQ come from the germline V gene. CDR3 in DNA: TGCGCCAGCAGCCTAATCCGGGACAGGGGAGGCTACACCTTC. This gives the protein CASSLIRDRGGYTF. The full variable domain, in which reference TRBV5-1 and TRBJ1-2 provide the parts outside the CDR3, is KAGVTQTPRYLIKTRGQQVTLSCSPISGHRSVSWYQQTPGQGLQFLFEYFSETQRNKGNFPGRFSGRQFSNSRSEMNVSTLELGDSALYLCASSLIRDRGGYTFGSGTRLTVV.

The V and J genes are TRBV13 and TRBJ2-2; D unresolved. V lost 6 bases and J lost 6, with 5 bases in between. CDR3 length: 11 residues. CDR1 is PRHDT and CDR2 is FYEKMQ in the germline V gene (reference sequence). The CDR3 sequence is CASSWAGELFF. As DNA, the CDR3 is TGTGCCAGCAGTTGGGCCGGGGAGCTGTTTTTT.

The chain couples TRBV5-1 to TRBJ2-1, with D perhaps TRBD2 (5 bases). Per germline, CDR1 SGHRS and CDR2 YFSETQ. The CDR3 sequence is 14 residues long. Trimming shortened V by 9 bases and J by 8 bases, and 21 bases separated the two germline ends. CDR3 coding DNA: TGCGCCACCGGCGAGGGCGAATCTCTCGATGAGCAGTTCTTC. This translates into CATGEGESLDEQFF. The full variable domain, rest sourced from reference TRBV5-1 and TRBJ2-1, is KAGVTQTPRYLIKTRGQQVTLSCSPISGHRSVSWYQQTPGQGLQFLFEYFSETQRNKGNFPGRFSGRQFSNSRSEMNVSTLELGDSALYLCATGEGESLDEQFFGPGTRLTVL.

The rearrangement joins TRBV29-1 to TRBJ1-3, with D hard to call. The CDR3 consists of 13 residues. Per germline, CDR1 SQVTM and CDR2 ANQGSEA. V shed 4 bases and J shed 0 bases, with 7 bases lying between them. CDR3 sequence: CSVAGDSGNTIYF. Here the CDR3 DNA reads TGCAGCGTTGCCGGGGACTCTGGAAACACCATATATTTT.

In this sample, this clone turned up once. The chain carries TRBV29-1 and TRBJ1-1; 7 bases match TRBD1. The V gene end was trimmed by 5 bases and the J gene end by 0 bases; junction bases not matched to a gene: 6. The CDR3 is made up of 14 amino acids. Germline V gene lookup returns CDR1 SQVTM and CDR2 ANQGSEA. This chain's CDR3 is CSVLSGTVNTEAFF. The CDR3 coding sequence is TGCAGCGTTTTAAGCGGGACAGTGAACACTGAAGCTTTCTTT.